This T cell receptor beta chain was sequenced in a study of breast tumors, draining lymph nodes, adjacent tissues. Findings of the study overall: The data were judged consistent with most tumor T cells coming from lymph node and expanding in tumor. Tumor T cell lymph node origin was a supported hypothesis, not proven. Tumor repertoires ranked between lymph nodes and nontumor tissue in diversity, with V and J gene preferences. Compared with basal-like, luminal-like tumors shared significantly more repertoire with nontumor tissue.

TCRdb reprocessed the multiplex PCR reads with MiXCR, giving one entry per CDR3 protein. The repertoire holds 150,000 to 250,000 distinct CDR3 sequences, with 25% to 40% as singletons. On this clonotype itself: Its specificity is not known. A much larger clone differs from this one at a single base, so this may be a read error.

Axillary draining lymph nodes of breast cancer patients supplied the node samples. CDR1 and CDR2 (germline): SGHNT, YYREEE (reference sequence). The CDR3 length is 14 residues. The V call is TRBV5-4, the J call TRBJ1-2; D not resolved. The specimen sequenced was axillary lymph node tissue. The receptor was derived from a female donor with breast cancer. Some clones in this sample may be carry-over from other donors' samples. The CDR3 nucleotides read TGTGCCAGCAGCTTGGACAGATTTAACTATGGCCACACCTTC. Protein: CASSLDRFNYGHTF.